Below are 4 T cell receptor beta chains sequenced from a single sample in a study of T-cell reconstitution after alpha-beta-depleted transplantation in children. Unique molecular identifiers were built into the TCRbeta library. TCRdb re-analysed the PCR reads in MiXCR, keeping a single row per CDR3 protein. The top ten hold about 4.3% of the sample, which has about 610,000 distinct CDR3 sequences, roughly a tenth seen once. The sample here was PBMCs from the stem cell graft donor, taken from the stem cell graft. Every receptor here comes from a human donor who donated a stem cell graft to a child with acute myeloid leukemia.

V and J are TRBV9 and TRBJ2-3; D is possibly TRBD2 (5 bases). The CDR3 loop spans 15 amino acids. Germline V gene lookup returns CDR1 SGDLS and CDR2 YYNGEE. The V gene lost 3 bases and the J gene lost 6 bases, with 17 bases spanning the gap. CDR3 amino acids: CASSASAAARDTQYF. For the CDR3, the DNA is TGTGCCAGCAGCGCCTCAGCAGCGGCACGGGATACGCAGTATTTT.

A few counts support this clonotype. The V gene is TRBV27, the J gene TRBJ2-7; 14 positions match TRBD2. V was clipped by 8 bases and J by 9 bases; unmatched bases: 15. Germline assignment: CDR1 MNHEY and CDR2 SMNVEV (reference sequence). The CDR3 spans 16 residues. CDR3 DNA: TGTGCCAGCTGCCCGGCCGGGACTAGCGGGAGTTTCGGGCAGTACTTC. This sequence encodes CASCPAGTSGSFGQYF.

V is TRBV3-1 and J is TRBJ2-5; D possibly corresponds to TRBD2 (5 bases). V dropped 0 bases and J dropped 5 bases, with 13 bases sitting between them. Germline loops: CDR1 LGHDT, CDR2 YNNKEL (reference sequence). The CDR3 is 15 amino acids. CDR3 residues: CASSQDVRDRETQYF. The CDR3 nucleotides are TGTGCCAGCAGCCAAGATGTACGGGATCGGGAGACCCAGTACTTC.

The chain uses TRBV20-1 and TRBJ2-7, with D unclear. The V gene's germline CDR1 is DFQATT and CDR2 SNEGSKA (reference sequence). Trimming cost V 3 bases and J 2 bases, with 14 bases left between them. The CDR3 totals 14 residues. CDR3 nucleotides: TGCAGTGCTAGGAACCCAGGTTCTACCTACGAGCAGTACTTC. Translating it yields CSARNPGSTYEQYF.